This TCR beta chain was retrieved from a study of graft-versus-host responses after intestinal transplantation. This clone turned up a few times. Its antigen is currently unknown. The data were produced by immunoSEQ multiplex PCR, yet TCRdb's version contains in-frame clones alone and is incomplete. The sample has about 70,000 clones, about 80% seen once; the top ten hold around 0.37%. In germline, CDR1 is LNHDA, CDR2 SQIVND (reference sequence). With 4 bases removed from V and 4 bases from J, the gap between germline ends came to 12 bases. There are 14 residues in the CDR3. The input for sequencing was unstimulated CD4+ T cells sorted from spleen or lymph node cells, taken before transplant. V usage is TRBV19 and J usage is TRBJ2-3; D may be TRBD2 (6 bases). The receptor was derived from a human donor who was the organ donor for an intestinal transplant. CDR3 DNA: TGTGCCAGTAGTACGACTAGTCAGGCAGATACGCAGTATTTT. Amino acids: CASSTTSQADTQYF.